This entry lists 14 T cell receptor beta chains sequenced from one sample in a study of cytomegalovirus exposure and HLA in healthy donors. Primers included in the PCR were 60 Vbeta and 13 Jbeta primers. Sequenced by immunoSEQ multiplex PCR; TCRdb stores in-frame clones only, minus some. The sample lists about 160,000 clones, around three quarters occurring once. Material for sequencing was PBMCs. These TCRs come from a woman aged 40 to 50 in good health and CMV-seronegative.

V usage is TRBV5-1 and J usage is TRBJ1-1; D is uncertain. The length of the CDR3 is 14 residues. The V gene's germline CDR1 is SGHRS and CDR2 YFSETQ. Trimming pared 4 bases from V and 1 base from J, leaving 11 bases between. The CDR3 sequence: CASSPSTGNTEAFF. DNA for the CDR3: TGCGCCAGCAGCCCCTCCACTGGGAACACTGAAGCTTTCTTT. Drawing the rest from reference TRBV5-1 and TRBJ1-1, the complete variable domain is KAGVTQTPRYLIKTRGQQVTLSCSPISGHRSVSWYQQTPGQGLQFLFEYFSETQRNKGNFPGRFSGRQFSNSRSEMNVSTLELGDSALYLCASSPSTGNTEAFFGQGTRLTVV.

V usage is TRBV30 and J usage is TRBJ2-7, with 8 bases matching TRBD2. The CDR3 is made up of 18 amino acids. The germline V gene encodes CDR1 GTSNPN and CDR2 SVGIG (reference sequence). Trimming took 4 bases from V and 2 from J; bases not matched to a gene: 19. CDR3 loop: CAWTGKKSGRGWAYEQYF. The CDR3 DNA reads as TGTGCCTGGACCGGAAAAAAGAGCGGGAGAGGTTGGGCCTACGAGCAGTACTTC.

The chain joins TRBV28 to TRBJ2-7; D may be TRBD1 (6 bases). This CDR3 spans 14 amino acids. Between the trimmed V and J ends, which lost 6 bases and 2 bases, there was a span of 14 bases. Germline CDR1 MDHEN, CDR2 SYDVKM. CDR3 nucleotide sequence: TGTGCCAGCAGCCGAGGACAGCGAACCTACGAGCAGTACTTC. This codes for CASSRGQRTYEQYF.

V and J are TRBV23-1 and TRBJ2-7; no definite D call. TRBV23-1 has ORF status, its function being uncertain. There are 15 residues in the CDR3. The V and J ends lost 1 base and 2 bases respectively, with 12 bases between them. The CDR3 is CASSQWFRFTYEQYF. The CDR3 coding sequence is TGCGCCAGCAGTCAATGGTTCAGGTTCACCTACGAGCAGTACTTC.

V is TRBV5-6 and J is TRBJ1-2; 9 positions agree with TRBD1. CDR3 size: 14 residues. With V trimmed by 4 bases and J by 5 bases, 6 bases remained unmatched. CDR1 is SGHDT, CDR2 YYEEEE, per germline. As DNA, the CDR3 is TGTGCCAGCAGCCCAAGGACAGGGGAATATGGCTACACCTTC. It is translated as CASSPRTGEYGYTF.

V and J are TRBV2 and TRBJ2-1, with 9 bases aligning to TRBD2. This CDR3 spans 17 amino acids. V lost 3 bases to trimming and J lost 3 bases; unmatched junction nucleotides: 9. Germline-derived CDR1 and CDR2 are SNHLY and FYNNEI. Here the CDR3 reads CASSDSGSSKGYNEQFF. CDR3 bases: TGTGCCAGCAGTGATAGCGGGAGCAGTAAAGGCTACAATGAGCAGTTCTTC. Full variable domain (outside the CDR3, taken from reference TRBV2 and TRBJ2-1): EPEVTQTPSHQVTQMGQEVILRCVPISNHLYFYWYRQILGQKVEFLVSFYNNEISEKSEIFDDQFSVERPDGSNFTLKIRSTKLEDSAMYFCASSDSGSSKGYNEQFFGPGTRLTVL.

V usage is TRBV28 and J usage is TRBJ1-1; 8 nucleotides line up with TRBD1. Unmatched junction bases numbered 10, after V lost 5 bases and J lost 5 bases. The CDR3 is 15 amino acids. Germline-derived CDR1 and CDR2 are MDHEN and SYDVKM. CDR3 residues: CASSPGQGAGTEAFF. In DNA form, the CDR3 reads TGTGCCAGCAGTCCGGGGCAGGGGGCTGGGACTGAAGCTTTCTTT.

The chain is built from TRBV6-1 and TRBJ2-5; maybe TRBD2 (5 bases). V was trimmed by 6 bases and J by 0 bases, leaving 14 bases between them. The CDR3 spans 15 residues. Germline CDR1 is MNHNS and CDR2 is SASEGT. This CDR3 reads CASSRRWADQETQYF. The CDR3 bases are TGTGCCAGCAGCAGGAGGTGGGCAGACCAAGAGACCCAGTACTTC.

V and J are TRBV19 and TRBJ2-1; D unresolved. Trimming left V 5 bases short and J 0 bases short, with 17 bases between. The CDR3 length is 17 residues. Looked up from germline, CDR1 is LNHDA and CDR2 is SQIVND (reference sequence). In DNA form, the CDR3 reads TGTGCCAGTAGTGCCCTCAACTTTTTAAGCTCCTACAATGAGCAGTTCTTC. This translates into CASSALNFLSSYNEQFF.

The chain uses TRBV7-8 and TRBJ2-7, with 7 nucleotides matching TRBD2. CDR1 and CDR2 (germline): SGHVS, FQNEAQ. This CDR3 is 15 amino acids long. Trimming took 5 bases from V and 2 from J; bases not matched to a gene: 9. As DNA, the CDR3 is TGTGCCAGCAGCGGCACCCGGACTAGGACCTACGAGCAGTACTTC. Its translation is CASSGTRTRTYEQYF.

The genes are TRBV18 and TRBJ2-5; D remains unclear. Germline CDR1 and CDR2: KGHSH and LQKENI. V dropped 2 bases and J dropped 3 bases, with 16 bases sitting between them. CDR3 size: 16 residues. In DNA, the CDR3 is TGTGCCAGCTCACCAGCGATATACGTCCAAAAAGAGACCCAGTACTTC. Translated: CASSPAIYVQKETQYF.

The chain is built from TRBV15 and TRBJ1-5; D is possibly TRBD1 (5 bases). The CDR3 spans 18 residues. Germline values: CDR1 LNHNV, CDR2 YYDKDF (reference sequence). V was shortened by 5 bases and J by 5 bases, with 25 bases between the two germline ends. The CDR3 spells CATSGGGGGEGWDQPQHF. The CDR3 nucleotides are TGTGCCACCAGCGGGGGAGGTGGCGGGGAGGGTTGGGATCAGCCCCAGCATTTT.

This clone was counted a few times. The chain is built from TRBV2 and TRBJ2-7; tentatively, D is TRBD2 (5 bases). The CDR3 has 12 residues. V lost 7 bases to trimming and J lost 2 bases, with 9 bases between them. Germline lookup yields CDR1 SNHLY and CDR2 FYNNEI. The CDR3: CASNRDAYEQYF. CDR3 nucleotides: TGTGCCAGCAACCGGGATGCCTACGAGCAGTACTTC.

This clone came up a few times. The CDR3 sequence is CASSYSMTSGAYEQYF. In nucleotides, the CDR3 is TGTGCCAGCAGTTACTCGATGACTAGCGGGGCTTACGAGCAGTACTTC. This chain links TRBV6-5 with TRBJ2-7; 11 bases align to TRBD2. V gave up 0 bases and J gave up 4 bases; unmatched junction bases: 5. CDR1 MNHEY and CDR2 SVGAGI come from the germline V gene. The CDR3 is made up of 16 amino acids.